The T cell receptor beta chain described here comes from a study of blood T cells in healthy people across ages. The CDR3 covers 12 residues. From germline, CDR1 is PRHDT and CDR2 FYEKMQ (reference sequence). PCR was performed a second time for roughly 7 to 12 cycles using a sample-barcoded 5' primer and a J-beta primer mix. Each CDR3 protein gets one entry after TCRdb re-called the 5' RACE reads with MiXCR. This repertoire shows around 1.7 million distinct CDR3 sequences, about 28% found once; its top ten account for over 7%. Study-level findings and limits: TCR beta diversity per million T cells fell roughly linearly with age.

This clonotype was recorded many times. Its antigen is undetermined. One end of the junction fails to match germline, which may point to a read error. V gene TRBV13 combines with J gene TRBJ2-1; D unclear. The sample taken for sequencing was blood. The sequence came from a woman aged 30 to 39 in good health. The CDR3 coding sequence is TGCGCCAGCAGCCCTAGATCCAATGAGCAGTTCTTC. The encoded protein is CASSPRSNEQFF.